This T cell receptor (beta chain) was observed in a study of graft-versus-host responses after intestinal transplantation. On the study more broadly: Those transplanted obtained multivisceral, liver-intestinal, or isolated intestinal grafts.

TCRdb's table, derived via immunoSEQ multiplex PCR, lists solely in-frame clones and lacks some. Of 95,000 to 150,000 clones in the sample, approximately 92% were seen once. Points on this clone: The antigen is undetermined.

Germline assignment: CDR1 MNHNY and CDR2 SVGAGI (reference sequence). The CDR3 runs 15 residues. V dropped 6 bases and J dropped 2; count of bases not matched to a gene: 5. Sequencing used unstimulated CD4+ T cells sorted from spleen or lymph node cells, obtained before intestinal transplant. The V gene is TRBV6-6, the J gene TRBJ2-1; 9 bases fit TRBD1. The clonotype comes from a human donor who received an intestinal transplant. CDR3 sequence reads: CASSPGQGTYNEQFF. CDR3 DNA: TGTGCCAGCAGCCCGGGACAGGGCACCTACAATGAGCAGTTCTTC.